Below, 16 T cell receptor beta chains from the same sample are listed, as sequenced in a study of graft-versus-host responses after intestinal transplantation. The authors processed graft tissue to release intraepithelial and lamina propria lymphocytes. Sequencing was performed with immunoSEQ multiplex PCR; in TCRdb, only in-frame clones are kept and a portion is missing. The table lists about 14,000 clones, around three quarters of them singletons. The sequences come from ileum tissue, collected roughly 26 days after intestinal transplant. These receptors all come from a human patient who received an intestinal transplant, so some T cells may come from the graft donor.

In its sample, this clone was seen once. This chain connects TRBV5-1 to TRBJ2-1; maybe TRBD1 (5 bases). From germline, CDR1 is SGHRS and CDR2 YFSETQ. The germline V and J ends were trimmed by 0 bases and 6 bases, with 16 bases remaining between them. This CDR3 contains 16 residues. For the CDR3, the DNA is TGCGCCAGCAGCTTGGAGATCCCCTGGGGCTTCAATGAGCAGTTCTTC. Its translation is CASSLEIPWGFNEQFF.

V and J are TRBV29-1 and TRBJ1-1, with no clear D. Trimming removed 6 bases at V and 3 bases at J, with 14 bases between. Germline V gene sequence: CDR1 SQVTM, CDR2 ANQGSEA. This CDR3 comprises 13 residues. The CDR3 region has the DNA TGCAGCGTCGTCCCCCCTAGTGACACTGAAGCTTTCTTT. This gives the protein CSVVPPSDTEAFF.

This sequence joins TRBV19 and TRBJ1-1; possible D gene TRBD1, 5 bases. CDR1 is LNHDA and CDR2 is SQIVND in the germline V gene (reference sequence). V shed 5 bases and J shed 1 base, with 11 bases lying between them. This CDR3 has 14 residues. The CDR3 spells CASSAGLKNTEAFF. CDR3 in DNA: TGTGCCAGTAGTGCAGGGTTGAAGAACACTGAAGCTTTCTTT.

The chain recombines TRBV28 with TRBJ1-4, with a possible D match to TRBD1 (5 bases). V lost 4 bases, J lost 0 bases, and 15 bases lay in between. Looked up from germline, CDR1 is MDHEN and CDR2 is SYDVKM. The CDR3 is 17 amino acids. CDR3 in DNA: TGTGCCAGCAGTTATCTCCCGGTACAGGCAACTAATGAAAAACTGTTTTTT. Residues: CASSYLPVQATNEKLFF.

The gene calls are TRBV7-9 and TRBJ2-1; D is ambiguous. Germline values: CDR1 SEHNR, CDR2 FQNEAQ (reference sequence). The CDR3 has 15 amino acids. V shed 4 bases and J shed 7 bases, with 17 bases lying between them. CDR3 residues: CASSSTTSLVNEQFF. The DNA for the CDR3 is TGTGCCAGCAGCTCAACGACATCCTTGGTGAATGAGCAGTTCTTC.

V usage is TRBV18 and J usage is TRBJ2-2; tentative D call: TRBD1 (6 bases). Germline V gives CDR1 KGHSH, CDR2 LQKENI. Trimming stripped 2 bases from V and 1 base from J, with 8 bases between. CDR3 length: 15 residues. The CDR3: CASSPSDRNTGELFF. CDR3 DNA: TGTGCCAGCTCACCATCGGACAGGAACACCGGGGAGCTGTTTTTT.

The chain joins TRBV28 to TRBJ1-2; 8 nucleotides line up with TRBD1. Germline values: CDR1 MDHEN, CDR2 SYDVKM. CDR3 length: 14 residues. Trimming cost V 6 bases and J 5 bases; bases outside gene matches: 8. The CDR3 sequence is CASRGRTGRYGYTF. The DNA of the CDR3 is TGTGCCAGCAGGGGTAGGACAGGGAGGTATGGCTACACCTTC.

The chain carries TRBV27 and TRBJ1-3; TRBD1 might be the D (6 bases). The germline V gene has CDR1 MNHEY and CDR2 SMNVEV (reference sequence). This CDR3 contains 15 residues. Trimming stripped 5 bases from V and 0 bases from J, with 11 bases between. The CDR3 region has the DNA TGTGCCAGCAGTCTGGGGGCCAGCTCTGGAAACACCATATATTTT. It codes for CASSLGASSGNTIYF.

V gene TRBV4-3 combines with J gene TRBJ2-3; D uncertain. The CDR3 is 13 residues long. Germline CDR1 is LGHNA and CDR2 is YSLEER. V shed 2 bases and J shed 8 bases, with 11 bases lying between them. The chain's CDR3 is CASSQSLSGTQYF. CDR3 nucleotide sequence: TGCGCCAGCAGCCAATCTCTATCCGGTACGCAGTATTTT.

This chain joins TRBV29-1 and TRBJ2-5; 9 nucleotides match TRBD1. This CDR3 spans 17 amino acids. V lost 1 base to trimming and J lost 2 bases; unmatched junction nucleotides: 11. Germline V gene lookup returns CDR1 SQVTM and CDR2 ANQGSEA. The CDR3, as DNA: TGCAGCGTTGAAGGCGGGTGGGGGACAGGGCAACAAGAGACCCAGTACTTC. It yields the protein CSVEGGWGTGQQETQYF. Variable domain in full (rest from reference TRBV29-1 and TRBJ2-5): SAVISQKPSRDICQRGTSLTIQCQVDSQVTMMFWYRQQPGQSLTLIATANQGSEATYESGFVIDKFPISRPNLTFSTLTVSNMSPEDSSIYLCSVEGGWGTGQQETQYFGPGTRLLVL.

This rearrangement joins TRBV28 to TRBJ2-3, with D possibly matching TRBD2 (6 bases). Germline V gene sequence: CDR1 MDHEN, CDR2 SYDVKM. The CDR3 covers 13 residues. V was cut by 3 bases and J by 3 bases, with 7 bases left in between. The CDR3 loop is CASSFGGTDTQYF. The DNA for the CDR3 is TGTGCCAGCAGTTTCGGGGGAACAGATACGCAGTATTTT.

The J gene is TRBJ2-2, the V gene TRBV11-2, with D tentatively TRBD1 (6 bases). This CDR3 spans 17 amino acids. Trimming left V 5 bases short and J 3 bases short, with 19 bases between. CDR1 SGHAT and CDR2 FQNNGV come from the germline V gene. The DNA for the CDR3 is TGTGCCAGCAGCCTTAACCACAGGGAATTTGACACCGGGGAGCTGTTTTTT. It is translated as CASSLNHREFDTGELFF.

V and J are TRBV5-1 and TRBJ2-1; no definite D call. Germline loops: CDR1 SGHRS, CDR2 YFSETQ. This CDR3 contains 12 residues. The V end lost 3 bases, the J end lost 8 bases, and 9 bases lay between the germline ends. For the CDR3, the DNA is TGCGCCAGCAGCTACGGTACGGATGAGCAGTTCTTC. The encoded protein is CASSYGTDEQFF.

The chain uses TRBV7-9 and TRBJ1-2; D remains ambiguous. The V end was cut by 1 base, the J end by 5 bases, with 8 bases between. The length of the CDR3 is 13 residues. Germline CDR1 and CDR2: SEHNR and FQNEAQ (reference sequence). For the CDR3, the DNA is TGTGCCAGCAGCTTAGTGGAGGGTTATGGCTACACCTTC. Translated: CASSLVEGYGYTF.

This clone was observed a single time. V usage is TRBV28 and J usage is TRBJ1-3; D might be TRBD1 (6 bases). This CDR3 has 16 amino acids. The V and J ends lost 5 bases and 0 bases respectively, with 14 bases between them. The germline V gene has CDR1 MDHEN and CDR2 SYDVKM. The CDR3 loop reads CASSGPGHYSGNTIYF. The CDR3 DNA reads as TGTGCCAGCAGTGGACCGGGACATTACTCTGGAAACACCATATATTTT.

The chain links TRBV27 to TRBJ2-1; TRBD1 aligns across 7 bases. CDR1 is MNHEY and CDR2 is SMNVEV in the germline V gene (reference sequence). The CDR3 covers 17 residues. V shed 1 base, J shed 8 bases, and the junction held 14 bases outside the gene matches. CDR3 sequence: CASSLFSAEAGGDEQFF. The CDR3 DNA is TGTGCCAGCAGTTTATTCTCGGCGGAGGCAGGGGGTGATGAGCAGTTCTTC.